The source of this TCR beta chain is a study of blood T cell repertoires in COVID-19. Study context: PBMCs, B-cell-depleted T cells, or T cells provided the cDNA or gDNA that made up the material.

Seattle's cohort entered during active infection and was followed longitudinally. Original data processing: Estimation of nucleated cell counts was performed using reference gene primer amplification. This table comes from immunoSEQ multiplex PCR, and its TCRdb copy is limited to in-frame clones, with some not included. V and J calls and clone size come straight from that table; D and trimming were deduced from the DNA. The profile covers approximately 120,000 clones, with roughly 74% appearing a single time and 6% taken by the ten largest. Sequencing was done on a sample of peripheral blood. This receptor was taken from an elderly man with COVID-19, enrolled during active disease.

This chain's CDR3 is CASSQLGQGNTEAFF. CDR3 nucleotide sequence: TGCGCCAGCAGCCAGTTAGGACAGGGGAACACTGAAGCTTTCTTT. The chain recombines TRBV5-1 with TRBJ1-1; the match to TRBD1 covers 8 bases. V dropped 4 bases and J dropped 1; count of bases not matched to a gene: 6. Germline CDR1 SGHRS, CDR2 YFSETQ. The length of the CDR3 is 15 residues.